One TCR beta chain is described in this entry. Treatment-naive patients with stable or active relapsing-remitting disease were the multiple sclerosis controls. The sample comes from a study of CD8 T cells in Susac syndrome. Trimming cost V 1 base and J 6 bases, with 6 bases left between them. The CDR3 covers 12 residues. Per germline, CDR1 SEHNR and CDR2 FQNEAQ (reference sequence). RNA was extracted with the RNeasy kit, and a quantity of roughly 0.5 to 1 ug was reverse transcribed using random hexamers. TCRdb processed the immunoSEQ multiplex PCR reads anew with MiXCR; each CDR3 protein has one entry. The data contain some 200,000 distinct CDR3 sequences, around nine tenths of them singletons.

This sequence originates from a human donor with multiple sclerosis. Sequencing input: CD8+ T cells from PBMCs. The chain is built from TRBV7-9 and TRBJ1-1; D call uncertain. The CDR3 spells CASSLEWSEAFF. CDR3 coding DNA: TGTGCCAGCAGCTTAGAATGGTCTGAAGCTTTCTTT.